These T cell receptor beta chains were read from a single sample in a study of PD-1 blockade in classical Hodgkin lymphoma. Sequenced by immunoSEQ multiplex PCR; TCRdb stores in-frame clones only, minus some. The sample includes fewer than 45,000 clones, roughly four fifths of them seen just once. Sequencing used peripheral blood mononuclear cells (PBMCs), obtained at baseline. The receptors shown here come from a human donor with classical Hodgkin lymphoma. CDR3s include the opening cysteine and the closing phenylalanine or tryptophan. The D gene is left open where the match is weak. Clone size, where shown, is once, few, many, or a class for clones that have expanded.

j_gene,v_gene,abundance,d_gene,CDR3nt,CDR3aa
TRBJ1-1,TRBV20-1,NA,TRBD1,TGCAGTGCTCTGGGACAGGCTGAAGCTTTCTTT,CSALGQAEAFF
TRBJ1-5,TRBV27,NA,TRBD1,TGTGCCAGCAGTTCCCTGACAGGGTATAGCAATCAGCCCCAGCATTTT,CASSSLTGYSNQPQHF
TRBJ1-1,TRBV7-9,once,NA,TGTGCCAGCAGCTCACGGTCCCGTGAAGCTTTCTTT,CASSSRSREAFF
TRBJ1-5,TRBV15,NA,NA,TGTGCCACCAGCAGAGGGTTGGATAGCAATCAGCCCCAGCATTTT,CATSRGLDSNQPQHF
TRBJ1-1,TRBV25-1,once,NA,TGTGCCAGCAGCTCCTTTGGGGCAGGGAGAGAAGCTTTCTTT,CASSSFGAGREAFF
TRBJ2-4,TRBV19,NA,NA,TGTGCCAGTAGTATATCGCAGGGAACCATTCAGTACTTC,CASSISQGTIQYF
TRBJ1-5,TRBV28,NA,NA,TGTGCCAGCAGCAAGGGCAGGGGCTATCAGCCCCAGCATTTT,CASSKGRGYQPQHF
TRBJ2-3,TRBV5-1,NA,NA,TGCGCCAGCAGCTTACAACAGTACGGCACAGATACGCAGTATTTT,CASSLQQYGTDTQYF
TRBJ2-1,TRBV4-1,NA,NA,TGCGCCAGCAGCCAGAGGTGGGGGAATGAGCAGTTCTTC,CASSQRWGNEQFF
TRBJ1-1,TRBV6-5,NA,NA,TGTGCCAGCAGTTATGGGGTAAGCACTGAAGCTTTCTTT,CASSYGVSTEAFF
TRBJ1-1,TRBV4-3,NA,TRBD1,TGCGCCAGCAGCCCCTCCCCTCCCGGGACAGAGTACCTCGGGGGGGCTTTCTTT,CASSPSPPGTEYLGGAFF
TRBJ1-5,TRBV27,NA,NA,TGTGCCAGCAGCGTATATAACAATCAGCCCCAGCATTTT,CASSVYNNQPQHF
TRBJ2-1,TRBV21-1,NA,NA,TGTGCCAGGGGACTAGCGGACAATGAGCAGTTCTTC,CARGLADNEQFF
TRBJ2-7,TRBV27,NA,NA,TGTGCCAGCAGCTACACAGGGAATCACGAGCAGTACTTC,CASSYTGNHEQYF
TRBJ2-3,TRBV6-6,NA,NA,TGTGCCAGCAGTTATGGGTACTTAGATACGCAGTATTTT,CASSYGYLDTQYF
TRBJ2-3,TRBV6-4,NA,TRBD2,TGTGCCCTCAATGCGGGAGGGACAGATACGCAGTATTTT,CALNAGGTDTQYF
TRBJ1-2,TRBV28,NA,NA,TGTGCCAGCAGTTTATTGGCCGGGACAGGCTACACCTTC,CASSLLAGTGYTF
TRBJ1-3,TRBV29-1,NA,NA,TGCAGCGTTGAACGGGGCCGAAACACCATATATTTT,CSVERGRNTIYF
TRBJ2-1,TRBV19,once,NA,TGTGCCAGTAGTATCGGCCAGAACAATGAGCAGTTCTTC,CASSIGQNNEQFF
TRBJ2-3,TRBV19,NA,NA,TGTGCCAGTAGTAATGGACAGAGCACAGATACGCAGTATTTT,CASSNGQSTDTQYF
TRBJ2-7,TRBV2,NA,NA,TGTGCCAGCAGTGAAAGGGGGTACGAGCAGTACTTC,CASSERGYEQYF
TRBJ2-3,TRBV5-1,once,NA,TGCGCCAGCAGGAGTCAGGGAACAGATACGCAGTATTTT,CASRSQGTDTQYF
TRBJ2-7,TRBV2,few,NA,TGTGCCAGCAGTGCGGACATCTACGAGCAGTACTTC,CASSADIYEQYF
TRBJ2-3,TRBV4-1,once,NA,TGCGCCAGCAGCCAGTCGGCGCTAGGAGGGGGTCGGCAGTATTTT,CASSQSALGGGRQYF
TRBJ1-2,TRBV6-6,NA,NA,TGTGCCAGCAGTTACTCGAGGTTGTCTGGCTACACCTTC,CASSYSRLSGYTF
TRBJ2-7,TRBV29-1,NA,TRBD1,TGCAGCGCCGTCTTGACAGGGAGAACCTACGAGCAGTACTTC,CSAVLTGRTYEQYF
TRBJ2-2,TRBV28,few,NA,TGTGCCAGCAGGCTAACAGGGAGCGCCACCGGGGAGCTGTTTTTT,CASRLTGSATGELFF
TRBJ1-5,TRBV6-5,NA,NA,TGTGCCAGCACCCCCCGGCCCAGGCAGCCCCAGCATTTT,CASTPRPRQPQHF
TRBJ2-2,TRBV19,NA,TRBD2,TGTGCCAGTAGTACGAAGGGGCCTCAAGGATTACTAGCGGAGAAACCTTTGAACACCGGGGAGCTGTTTTTT,CASSTKGPQGLLAEKPLNTGELFF
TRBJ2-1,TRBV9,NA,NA,TGTGCCAGCAGCGCGGACGGGACGCCTTACAATGAGCAGTTCTTC,CASSADGTPYNEQFF
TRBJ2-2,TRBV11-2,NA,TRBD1,TGTGCCAGCAGCTTAGTCCCGGGACAGTACACCGGGGAGCTGTTTTTT,CASSLVPGQYTGELFF
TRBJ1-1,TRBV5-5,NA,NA,TGTGCCAGCAGCTCGACAGCTATGAACACTGAAGCTTTCTTT,CASSSTAMNTEAFF
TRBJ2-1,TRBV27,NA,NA,TGTGCCAGCAGTTTGGACAGCTACAATGAGCAGTTCTTC,CASSLDSYNEQFF
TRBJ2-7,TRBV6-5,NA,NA,TGTGCCAGCAGTTACTCGACGCCCTGGACGTCGAAGCAGTACTTC,CASSYSTPWTSKQYF
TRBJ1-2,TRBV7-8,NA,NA,TGTGCCAGCAGCTTAAGCACGGGACAAAACTATGGCTACACCTTC,CASSLSTGQNYGYTF
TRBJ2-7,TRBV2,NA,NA,TGTGCCAGCAGCCGTGAAGGGGTATTGAACGAGCAGTACTTC,CASSREGVLNEQYF
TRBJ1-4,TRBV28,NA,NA,TGTGCCAGCAGTTTTCACGGAAATGAAAAACTGTTTTTT,CASSFHGNEKLFF
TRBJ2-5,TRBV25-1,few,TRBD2,TGTGCCAGCAGTGACTATCCCCCTAGCGGTCTGCAAGAGACCCAGTACTTC,CASSDYPPSGLQETQYF
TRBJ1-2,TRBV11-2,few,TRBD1,TGTGCCAGCACCGACAGGGACTATGGCTACACCTTC,CASTDRDYGYTF
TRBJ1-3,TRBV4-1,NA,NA,TGCGCCAGCAGCCAAGGAGGGAGCTCTGGAAACACCATATATTTT,CASSQGGSSGNTIYF
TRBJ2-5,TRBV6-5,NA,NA,TGTGCCAGCAGTTATGGACCCCTTCAAGAGACCCAGTACTTC,CASSYGPLQETQYF
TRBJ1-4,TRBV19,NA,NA,TGTGCCAGTAGTGGGTTCCGGGATGGTGGTGAAAAACTGTTTTTT,CASSGFRDGGEKLFF
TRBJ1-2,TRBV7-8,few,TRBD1,TGTGCCAGCAGCTTAGTGGACAGGGGCTTCTATGGCTACACCTTC,CASSLVDRGFYGYTF
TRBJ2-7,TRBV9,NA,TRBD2,TGTGCCAGCAGCGTAGGTCTAGCGGGAGTTGGCTACGAGCAGTACTTC,CASSVGLAGVGYEQYF
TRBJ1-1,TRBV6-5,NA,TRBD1,TGTGCCAGCAGTTACTCGGGGACAGGGTACACTGAAGCTTTCTTT,CASSYSGTGYTEAFF
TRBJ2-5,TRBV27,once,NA,TGTGCCAGCAGTTTGCAGGGTGCGGAGACCCAGTACTTC,CASSLQGAETQYF
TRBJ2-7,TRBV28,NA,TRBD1,TGTGCCAGCAGTTTCGGACAGGCCTACGAGCAGTACTTC,CASSFGQAYEQYF